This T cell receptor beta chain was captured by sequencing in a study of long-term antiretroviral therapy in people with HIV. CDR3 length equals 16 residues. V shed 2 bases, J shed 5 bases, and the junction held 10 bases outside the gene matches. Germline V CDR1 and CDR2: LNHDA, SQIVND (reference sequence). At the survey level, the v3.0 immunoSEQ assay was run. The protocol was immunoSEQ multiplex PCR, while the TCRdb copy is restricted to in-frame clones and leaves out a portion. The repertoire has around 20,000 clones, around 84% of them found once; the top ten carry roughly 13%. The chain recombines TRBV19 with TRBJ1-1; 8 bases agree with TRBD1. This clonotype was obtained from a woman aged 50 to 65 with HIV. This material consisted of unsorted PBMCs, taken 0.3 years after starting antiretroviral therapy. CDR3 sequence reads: CASSIKKTGVGTEAFF. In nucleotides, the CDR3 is TGTGCCAGTAGTATAAAAAAGACAGGGGTGGGGACTGAAGCTTTCTTT.